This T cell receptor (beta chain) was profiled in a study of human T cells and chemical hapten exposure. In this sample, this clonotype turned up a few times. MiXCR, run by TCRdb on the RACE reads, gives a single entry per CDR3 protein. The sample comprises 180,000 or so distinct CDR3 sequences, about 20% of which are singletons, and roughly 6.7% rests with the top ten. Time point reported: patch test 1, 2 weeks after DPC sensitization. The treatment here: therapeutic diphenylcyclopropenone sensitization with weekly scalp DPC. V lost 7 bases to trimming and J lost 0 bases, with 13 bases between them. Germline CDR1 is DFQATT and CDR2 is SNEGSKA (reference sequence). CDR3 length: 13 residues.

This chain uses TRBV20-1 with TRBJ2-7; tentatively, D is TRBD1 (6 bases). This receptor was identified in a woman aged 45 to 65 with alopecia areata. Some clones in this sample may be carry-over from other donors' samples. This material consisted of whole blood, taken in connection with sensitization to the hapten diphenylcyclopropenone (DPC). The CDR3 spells CSVGGTSSYEQYF. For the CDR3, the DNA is TGCAGTGTTGGGGGCACGAGCTCCTACGAGCAGTACTTC.